This T cell receptor beta chain was captured in a study of blood T cell repertoires in COVID-19. Overall study context: Sources were T cells, B-cell-depleted T cells, or PBMCs; the material itself was cDNA or gDNA.

The CDR3 totals 16 residues. V was shortened by 2 bases and J by 0 bases, with 8 bases between the two germline ends. Per germline, CDR1 LGHNA and CDR2 YNFKEQ. Original methodology: Amplification of reference gene primers provided the estimated nucleated cell counts. Sequencing used immunoSEQ multiplex PCR; TCRdb keeps in-frame clones, though not all of them. That table gives V, J and clone size, and the DNA gave D and trimming. Here the sample spans about 150,000 clones, roughly nine tenths being singletons. Exposed enrollees had met someone with a PCR-confirmed or clinician-diagnosed COVID-19 case at some point within the 2 weeks before study entry.

This sequence was found in a woman aged 40 to 49 who had been exposed to COVID-19. This chain connects TRBV4-2 to TRBJ2-6, with D perhaps TRBD1 (6 bases). Sequencing input: PBMCs or T cells enriched from blood (not recorded which). The DNA for the CDR3 is TGTGCCAGCAGCCAAAACAGGGACTCTGGGGCCAACGTCCTGACTTTC. This translates into CASSQNRDSGANVLTF.